This TCR beta chain derives from a study of shared clonotypes between healthy human individuals (dated by TCRdb to the early 2020s). Concerning the study at large: Three men and two women, aged 18 to 49 years, made up the cohort. For each donor, CD4 naive and CD4 memory were each given three plates, CD8 naive was given two plates, and CD8 memory was given one plate. Different laboratories and diverse techniques were used to prepare libraries and sequence TCR repertoires, to increase sequencing depth and limit assay-specific biases. The study deeply sequenced blood TCR repertoires of several healthy adults to estimate repertoire size and the extent of clonotype sharing between individuals. Leukapheresis yielded between about 0.8 and 8.9 billion PBMCs per donor.

Donors were healthy HIV-negative adults with no recently reported acute infections or vaccinations. Every donor was a Caucasian adult residing in Nashville, Tennessee, USA. CD4+ T cells were enriched by magnetic negative selection, after which naive cells were positively selected on CD45RA and the negative fraction was taken as the memory subset. After blood collection by leukapheresis, PBMCs were isolated using Ficoll-Histopaque density gradient centrifugation and then cryopreserved in the vapor phase of liquid nitrogen. Analytical flow cytometry was used to check the purity and quantity of each magnetically sorted T cell population. Genomic DNA was isolated from every sorted fraction and measured by UV absorbance on a Nanodrop 2000c. A note on this clone: Its antigen target is currently unknown. No much larger clone exists at a distance of one base, and base qualities are not known.

There are 11 amino acids in the CDR3, from cysteine to phenylalanine inclusive. Left in the record is the CDR3 DNA by itself, 33 bases read in frame from the first base. Trimming takes 3 bases from V and 7 bases from J, and the germline ends sit 7 bases apart. CDR1 and CDR2 are drawn from the germline V gene: MDHEN, SYDVKM. Study-wide conclusions, independent of this receptor: Compared with non-shared clonotypes, the clonotypes found in all four sorted-subset donors had higher generation probabilities. Roughly 5% of naive CD4, 3% to 4% of naive CD8, roughly 2.5% of memory CD4, and around 0.42% of memory CD8 clonotypes were shared across several donors. Pairwise subsampling led to the expectation that sequencing depth would affect the degree of clonotype sharing among donors. Larger estimated clonotype richness was generally found for naive subsets than for memory subsets. Even with the large sequencing depth, rarefaction of the sorted-subset datasets indicated that sequencing was incomplete. Only blood was sampled, and tissue TCR repertoires likely differ from those in blood. Because the study included only a small number of donors, the genetic and exposure-history diversity represented was limited.

TCR CDR3 regions were amplified from genomic DNA by multiplex PCR using the deep immunoSEQ assay. Extracted genomic DNA from each cell subset was spread evenly across all wells of several immunoSEQ 96-well plates, with each plate serving as a replicate. Each replicate PCR for sorted subsets received about 210 ng genomic DNA, equal to tens of thousands of T cell genomes. Purified libraries were measured with a Qubit 3.0 fluorometer, size-checked on a Bioanalyzer 2100, and measured again with the KAPA Library Quantification kit. Each immunoSEQ 96-well plate was sequenced on its own single-read 150-cycle Illumina NextSeq 550 flow cell. In the paper's pipeline: Because the immunoSEQ output held only junctional sequences and lacked quality scores, the filtering could not match the filtering applied to full-length reads. Sequences were annotated with PyIR, a Python wrapper for IgBLAST v1.9, and V/J genes and CDR3 were assigned using IMGT germline references. Reads were filtered out if the reads had weak V/J assignments (E-value above 1e-6), no CDR3, stop codons, out-of-frame junctions, or ambiguous translated residues. V3J clonotypes were defined by identical inferred V gene, J gene, and CDR3 amino acid sequence. Percentage overlap between repertoires was calculated by dividing the number of shared unique clonotypes by the size of the smaller repertoire. Three approaches were used to assess repertoire richness: RTK rarefaction, the Chao1 estimator, and Recon v2.1 estimates of unobserved clonotypes. Generation probabilities for all TCRbeta clonotypes obtained by the gDNA method from a handful of donors were computed using OLGA. TCRdb holds this immuneACCESS table with in-frame rearrangements only. Some clones are missing; in checked studies, unresolved V genes explain under half, and the rest has no known cause. That table furnishes V, J and clone size, whereas the DNA furnished D and trimming. The sample table contains about 1.1 million clones; only one count was recorded for about 84% of them. Approximately 0.52% of the sample goes to the ten largest clones.

This TCR was sampled from a young man in good health. Some clones in this sample may be carry-over from other donors' samples. The source material was memory CD4+ T cells from PBMCs. The sample's cell subset or site label is to be understood as: CD45RA-negative fraction. Recombination connected TRBV28 to TRBJ2-7, with the D segment identity uncertain. The nucleotide sequence is given as TGTGCCAGCAGTTTGGAAGAGGAGCAGTACTTC. This sequence encodes CASSLEEEQYF.